This record concerns one T cell receptor (beta chain) sequence. The source of the sample is a study of blood T cell repertoires in COVID-19. Study as a whole: Samples came from the United States, Italy and Spain, spanning acute and convalescent COVID-19.

Trimming removed 4 bases at V and 4 bases at J, with 8 bases between. CDR3 length equals 13 residues. The data were produced by immunoSEQ multiplex PCR, yet TCRdb's version contains in-frame clones alone and is incomplete. The data hold hundreds of thousands of clones, with over 70% observed a single time. The chain uses TRBV12-3 or TRBV12-4 and TRBJ1-5, with D tentatively TRBD1 (5 bases). The origin of this receptor is a woman between 45 and 65 years old with acute or convalescent COVID-19. Material for sequencing was peripheral blood. In nucleotides, the CDR3 is TGTGCCAGCAGTTCTAAGGGGAATCAGCCCCAGCATTTT. Amino acids: CASSSKGNQPQHF.